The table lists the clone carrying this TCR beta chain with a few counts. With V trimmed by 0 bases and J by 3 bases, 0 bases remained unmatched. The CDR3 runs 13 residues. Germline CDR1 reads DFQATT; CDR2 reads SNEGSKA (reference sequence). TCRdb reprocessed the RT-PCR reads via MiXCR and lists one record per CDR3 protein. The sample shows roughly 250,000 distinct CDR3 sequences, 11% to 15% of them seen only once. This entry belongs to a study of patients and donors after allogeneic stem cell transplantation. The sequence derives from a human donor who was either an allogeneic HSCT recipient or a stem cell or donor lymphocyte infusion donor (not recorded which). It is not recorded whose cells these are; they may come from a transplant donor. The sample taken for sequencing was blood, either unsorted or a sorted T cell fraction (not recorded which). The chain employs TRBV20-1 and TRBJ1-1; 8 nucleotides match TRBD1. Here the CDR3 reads CSAREDRDTEAFF. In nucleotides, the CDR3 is TGCAGTGCTAGAGAGGACAGGGACACTGAAGCTTTCTTT.